This T cell receptor beta chain emerged from a study of a mutant IDH1 vaccine in newly diagnosed glioma. The wider study: There were eight vaccinations for patients, given in weeks 1, 3, 5, 7, 11, 15, 19 and 23. The treated group averaged about 44 years old and was around 60% male, roughly 40% female. Patients arrived already treated with radiotherapy, temozolomide, or both, most having had both.

CDR3 length: 15 residues. Germline V CDR1 and CDR2: SGDLS, YYNGEE. With 2 bases removed from V and 2 bases from J, the gap between germline ends came to 14 bases. Concerning this clone: Its antigen is not identified.

The table came from immunoSEQ multiplex PCR; TCRdb's copy has only in-frame clones and leaves some out. The repertoire holds some 130,000 clones, with 80% as singletons. Sample time point: week 11, during vaccination. Each dose delivered 300 ug of mutant IDH1 20-mer peptide subcutaneously with imiquimod. This material consisted of PBMCs, taken from a glioma patient whose treatment included an IDH1 peptide vaccine. This TCR derives from a man in his forties with glioma. This chain connects TRBV9 to TRBJ2-7; D may be TRBD1 (5 bases). The CDR3 DNA reads TGTGCCAGCAGCGTTGGACATATTAGTCCCTACGAGCAGTACTTC. Translating gives CASSVGHISPYEQYF.